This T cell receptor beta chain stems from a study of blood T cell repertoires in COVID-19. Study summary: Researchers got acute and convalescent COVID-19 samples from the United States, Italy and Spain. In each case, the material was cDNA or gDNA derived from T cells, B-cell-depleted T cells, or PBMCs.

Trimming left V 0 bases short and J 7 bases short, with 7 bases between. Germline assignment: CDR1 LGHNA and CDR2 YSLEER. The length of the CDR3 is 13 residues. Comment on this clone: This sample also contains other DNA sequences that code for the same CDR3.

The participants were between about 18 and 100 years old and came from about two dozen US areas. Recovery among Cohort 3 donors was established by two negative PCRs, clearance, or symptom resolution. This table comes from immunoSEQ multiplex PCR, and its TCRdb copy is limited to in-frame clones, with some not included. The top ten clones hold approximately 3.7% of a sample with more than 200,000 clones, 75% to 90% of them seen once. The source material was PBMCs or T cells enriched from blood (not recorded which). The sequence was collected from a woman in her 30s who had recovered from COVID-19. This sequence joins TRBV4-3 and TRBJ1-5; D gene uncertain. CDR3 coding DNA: TGCGCCAGCAGCCAAGATCTAGGACAGCCCCAGCATTTT. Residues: CASSQDLGQPQHF.